Each of the 10 T cell receptor beta chains below was sequenced from the same sample in a study of post-analysis software for immune sequencing data. The study's findings and limits: The five TRBV segments detected at higher frequency in patients than in controls included TRBV5-6, TRBV5-1 and TRBV20-1.

Unique molecular identifiers tagged the TCR beta cDNA libraries. TCRdb used MiXCR to reprocess the PCR reads, holding one entry per CDR3 protein. The repertoire holds about 180,000 distinct CDR3 sequences, 30% seen once, with 1.5% in the top ten. Antigens for these TCRs are unknown. Material for sequencing was blood. The receptors were sampled from a girl aged 5-17 years with multiple sclerosis.

This clonotype has ten or more counts. The chain employs TRBV29-1 and TRBJ2-1; 11 bases are a match to TRBD2. The CDR3 is 15 amino acids. Germline loops: CDR1 SQVTM, CDR2 ANQGSEA. The V and J ends lost 3 bases and 6 bases, in that order; junction bases with no gene match: 7. The CDR3 sequence is CSVEIAGGPVNEQFF. In DNA, the CDR3 is TGCAGCGTTGAGATAGCGGGAGGGCCAGTCAATGAGCAGTTCTTC.

The chain uses TRBV9 and TRBJ1-4; 8 bases map to TRBD1. Germline CDR1 is SGDLS and CDR2 is YYNGEE. This CDR3 contains 15 residues. The ends lost 3 bases at V and 6 bases at J; junction bases unmatched: 7. CDR3 in amino acids: CASSAPGQADEKLFF. The CDR3 nucleotides read TGTGCCAGCAGCGCACCGGGACAGGCGGATGAAAAACTGTTTTTT.

This clonotype was seen at least ten times. The rearrangement uses TRBV20-1 and TRBJ2-5; 8 positions agree with TRBD2. V was pared by 6 bases and J by 3 bases, with 12 bases of the junction left unmatched. The CDR3 is 15 amino acids. Germline V gene sequence: CDR1 DFQATT, CDR2 SNEGSKA (reference sequence). Written as DNA, the CDR3 is TGCAGTGCCGAGGACCCGGGACTAGTGAAAGAGACCCAGTACTTC. Protein product: CSAEDPGLVKETQYF.

On this clonotype itself: Just one base apart from a much larger clone, this may be a read error. V and J are TRBV5-1 and TRBJ2-5, with TRBD2 matching 7 bases. V shed 2 bases and J 2 bases; nucleotides not matched to a gene: 6. The CDR3 length is 15 residues. Germline V CDR1 and CDR2: SGHRS, YFSETQ. CDR3 sequence: CASSFQAGTQETQYF. The CDR3, as DNA: TGCGCCAGCAGCTTTCAAGCGGGAACACAAGAGACCCAGTACTTC.

Details on this clonotype: A much larger clone lies a single base off, so this may be a read error. The chain joins TRBV27 to TRBJ1-2; no firm D call. Germline-derived CDR1 and CDR2 are MNHEY and SMNVEV (reference sequence). The CDR3 length is 16 residues. CDR3 sequence (DNA): TGTGCCAGCAGCGACCCAAGAGGAGGAGGAAACTATGGCTGCACCTTC. Protein: CASSDPRGGGNYGCTF.

CDR3 protein: CASSFMGVEAFF. CDR3 in DNA: TGCGCCAGCAGCTTCATGGGGGTTGAAGCTTTCTTT. The chain combines TRBV5-1 with TRBJ1-1; D perhaps matches TRBD1 (5 bases). The ends were cut back, 2 bases at V and 7 bases at J, with 9 bases in the middle. This CDR3 has 12 amino acids. Germline lookup yields CDR1 SGHRS and CDR2 YFSETQ. Full variable domain (remainder filled in from reference TRBV5-1 and TRBJ1-1): KAGVTQTPRYLIKTRGQQVTLSCSPISGHRSVSWYQQTPGQGLQFLFEYFSETQRNKGNFPGRFSGRQFSNSRSEMNVSTLELGDSALYLCASSFMGVEAFFGQGTRLTVV.

This clonotype has ten or more counts. The rearrangement links TRBV20-1 to TRBJ1-2; 7 positions agree with TRBD1. The CDR3 has 13 amino acids. Trimming removed 4 bases from V and 2 bases from J; junction bases left unmatched: 4. Germline CDR1 is DFQATT and CDR2 is SNEGSKA (reference sequence). The CDR3 sequence: CSAIQGQNYGYTF. CDR3 nucleotide sequence: TGCAGTGCTATACAGGGGCAAAACTATGGCTACACCTTC.

The chain links TRBV5-1 to TRBJ1-4, with D tentatively TRBD1 (6 bases). The V end was cut by 3 bases, the J end by 6 bases, with 18 bases between. Per germline, CDR1 SGHRS and CDR2 YFSETQ. The CDR3 runs to 16 residues. The CDR3 loop reads CASSSPLQGLDEKLFF. CDR3 nucleotides: TGCGCCAGCAGCTCACCCCTTCAGGGGCTTGATGAAAAACTGTTTTTT.

This clonotype has only a few counts. V is TRBV27 and J is TRBJ1-3, with 7 bases identical to TRBD1. The J segment lost 2 bases and the V segment lost 2 bases, leaving 15 bases of the junction unmatched. Looked up from germline, CDR1 is MNHEY and CDR2 is SMNVEV (reference sequence). This CDR3 spans 19 amino acids. This CDR3 reads CASSLKGGQVSVPGNTIYF. CDR3 coding DNA: TGTGCCAGCAGTTTAAAGGGAGGACAGGTCAGTGTCCCTGGAAACACCATATATTTT.

In this sample, this clonotype turned up many times. V usage is TRBV5-1 and J usage is TRBJ2-7, with 9 bases aligning to TRBD1. The germline V gene encodes CDR1 SGHRS and CDR2 YFSETQ. The CDR3 is 15 amino acids. V was clipped by 3 bases and J by 2 bases; unmatched bases: 6. The CDR3 is CASSWGTGRTYEQYF. The CDR3 nucleotides are TGCGCCAGCAGCTGGGGGACAGGGAGGACCTACGAGCAGTACTTC.